One sample yielded the 10 T cell receptor beta chains listed below, sequenced in a study of shared clonotypes between healthy human individuals. TCRdb's copy holds only in-frame clones and misses some; the assay was immunoSEQ multiplex PCR. This sample carries roughly 700,000 clones, around 72% of them seen once, and the ten largest clones take about 1.7%. Sample: memory CD4+ T cells sorted from blood. Subset meaning: CD45RA-negative fraction. Receptors were obtained from a woman in her thirties in good health.

The chain couples TRBV7-3 to TRBJ1-2, with TRBD1 identical over 7 bases. Unmatched junction bases numbered 5, after V lost 5 bases and J lost 5 bases. CDR3 length: 13 amino acids. Germline CDR1 and CDR2: SGHTA and FQGTGA. CDR3 amino acids: CASSDRQGYGYTF. CDR3 nucleotides: TGTGCCAGCAGCGACCGACAGGGTTATGGCTACACCTTC.

The chain has TRBV5-1 and TRBJ2-1; 10 bases align to TRBD1. The ends lost 0 bases at V and 0 bases at J; junction bases unmatched: 6. Germline CDR1 and CDR2: SGHRS and YFSETQ. The CDR3 has 18 amino acids. The chain's CDR3 is CASSLEIGTGDSYNEQFF. CDR3 in DNA: TGCGCCAGCAGCTTGGAGATTGGGACAGGGGACTCCTACAATGAGCAGTTCTTC.

V is TRBV28 and J is TRBJ1-1; 7 bases are shared with TRBD1. The CDR3 length is 14 residues. The ends lost 8 bases at V and 3 bases at J; junction bases unmatched: 9. The germline V gene encodes CDR1 MDHEN and CDR2 SYDVKM. CDR3 amino acids: CASLRGGMDTEAFF. CDR3 bases: TGTGCCAGCCTGCGAGGGGGCATGGACACTGAAGCTTTCTTT.

The chain recombines TRBV5-8 with TRBJ2-3; TRBD1 matches at 8 bases. This CDR3 comprises 15 residues. Trimming at V came to 3 bases and at J to 3 bases, leaving 6 bases not matched to a gene. CDR1 is SGHTS, CDR2 YDEGEE, per germline. In DNA, the CDR3 is TGTGCCAGCAGCTGGACCCGGGACAGGACAGATACGCAGTATTTT. This codes for CASSWTRDRTDTQYF.

The chain couples TRBV7-9 to TRBJ1-3; the D is unclear. Germline loops: CDR1 SEHNR, CDR2 FQNEAQ (reference sequence). The CDR3 length is 18 residues. Trimming shortened V by 5 bases and J by 0 bases, and 20 bases separated the two germline ends. The CDR3 DNA reads as TGTGCCAGCAGCCATACCCCGAACAATGCGATCTCTGGAAACACCATATATTTT. Its protein product is CASSHTPNNAISGNTIYF. The whole variable domain, remainder taken from reference TRBV7-9 and TRBJ1-3, is DTGVSQNPRHKITKRGQNVTFRCDPISEHNRLYWYRQTLGQGPEFLTYFQNEAQLEKSRLLSDRFSAERPKGSFSTLEIQRTEQGDSAMYLCASSHTPNNAISGNTIYFGEGSWLTVV.

The chain uses TRBV18 and TRBJ1-1, with D hard to call. This CDR3 region has 14 residues. V lost 0 bases to trimming and J lost 4 bases, with 9 bases between them. Germline loops: CDR1 KGHSH, CDR2 LQKENI. The CDR3 region has the DNA TGTGCCAGCTCACCACCCGGCAGTGGCACTGAAGCTTTCTTT. Amino acids: CASSPPGSGTEAFF.

As concerns this clone: Other DNA sequences in the sample encode the same CDR3. The J gene is TRBJ2-6, the V gene TRBV5-1, with D possibly being TRBD1 (6 bases). This CDR3 spans 15 amino acids. CDR1 is SGHRS, CDR2 YFSETQ, per germline. The germline V and J ends were trimmed by 3 bases and 2 bases, with 9 bases remaining between them. CDR3 sequence (DNA): TGCGCCAGCAGCTCACAGGGTGCTGGGGCCAACGTCCTGACTTTC. It is translated as CASSSQGAGANVLTF.

On this clone: This same CDR3 is encoded by further DNA sequences in the sample. This rearrangement joins TRBV19 to TRBJ2-1; TRBD2 aligns across 14 bases. The CDR3 extends over 15 amino acids. V gave up 4 bases and J gave up 8 bases; unmatched junction bases: 4. Germline V gene data show CDR1 as LNHDA and CDR2 as SQIVND (reference sequence). The CDR3 region is CASSTTSGRAHEQFF. The CDR3, as DNA: TGTGCCAGTAGTACGACTAGCGGGAGGGCCCATGAGCAGTTCTTC.

CDR3 DNA: TGTGCCAGCAGTTTACACGGGCGGGAGACCCAGTACTTC. The encoded protein is CASSLHGRETQYF. The chain is built from TRBV28 and TRBJ2-5; no clear D gene. The germline V gene encodes CDR1 MDHEN and CDR2 SYDVKM. The V end was cut by 2 bases, the J end by 5 bases, with 9 bases between. The CDR3 extends over 13 amino acids. Together with reference TRBV28 and TRBJ2-5, the CDR3 gives the full variable domain: DVKVTQSSRYLVKRTGEKVFLECVQDMDHENMFWYRQDPGLGLRLIYFSYDVKMKEKGDIPEGYSVSREKKERFSLILESASTNQTSMYLCASSLHGRETQYFGPGTRLLVL.

The chain links TRBV29-1 to TRBJ2-3; D unresolved. V shed 2 bases and J shed 4 bases, with 10 bases lying between them. The CDR3 has 13 amino acids. Germline CDR1 is SQVTM and CDR2 is ANQGSEA. The CDR3 coding sequence is TGCAGCGTTGAATTCGGGTGGGCAGATACGCAGTATTTT. Encoded protein: CSVEFGWADTQYF.